Shown below are 2 T cell receptor beta chains from a single sample sequenced in a study of blood T cell repertoires in COVID-19. Generated by immunoSEQ multiplex PCR, the TCRdb table keeps only in-frame clones and is missing some. The table lists fewer than 50,000 clones, about two thirds of them singletons. The sample was peripheral blood. These receptors all come from a man between 65 and 85 years old with COVID-19, enrolled during active disease.

The rearrangement joins TRBV7-9 to TRBJ2-4, with D maybe TRBD1 (5 bases). The CDR3 extends over 14 amino acids. Trimming removed 5 bases at V and 6 bases at J, with 14 bases between. The germline CDR1 and CDR2 sequences are SEHNR and FQNEAQ (reference sequence). The CDR3 sequence: CASSPPQGTNIQYF. Written as DNA, the CDR3 is TGTGCCAGCAGCCCACCTCAGGGTACAAACATTCAGTACTTC.

This chain uses TRBV4-1 with TRBJ2-1; 9 nucleotides match TRBD2. The CDR3 consists of 14 residues. Germline V lookup: CDR1 MGHRA, CDR2 YSYEKL. J was trimmed by 6 bases and V by 5 bases; bases with no gene match: 5. In DNA form, the CDR3 reads TGCGCCAGCAGCGCTAGCGGGACTAGCAATGAGCAGTTCTTC. Protein product: CASSASGTSNEQFF.